The 26 T cell receptor beta chains listed next were all sequenced from one sample in a study of radiotherapy plus CTLA-4 blockade in lung cancer. Assay: immunoSEQ multiplex PCR; the TCRdb copy retains only in-frame clones and omits some. The data contain roughly 93,000 clones, 82% of them singletons. The input for sequencing was peripheral blood, taken from a patient treated with radiotherapy plus ipilimumab. The receptor source for this set is a human donor with non-small cell lung cancer who had a partial response to radiotherapy plus ipilimumab.

This sequence joins TRBV27 and TRBJ1-3; 8 nucleotides match TRBD1. V gave up 3 bases and J gave up 11 bases; unmatched junction bases: 9. Germline V lookup: CDR1 MNHEY, CDR2 SMNVEV (reference sequence). The CDR3 consists of 14 residues. CDR3 coding DNA: TGTGCCAGCAGTTTGACAGGGGCGAGTGACGCCATATATTTT. It yields the protein CASSLTGASDAIYF.

The chain combines TRBV6-1 with TRBJ2-7, with 11 bases aligning to TRBD1. V lost 6 bases and J lost 2; bases outside the gene matches: 3. Germline V gene sequence: CDR1 MNHNS, CDR2 SASEGT. This CDR3 is 14 amino acids long. CDR3 region: CASRGTGGPYEQYF. As DNA, the CDR3 is TGTGCCAGCAGGGGGACAGGGGGACCCTACGAGCAGTACTTC.

DNA for the CDR3: TGTGCCAGCAGCTTTACAGGGGGGTACGAGCAGTACTTC. Amino acids: CASSFTGGYEQYF. The chain is built from TRBV11-2 and TRBJ2-7, with 8 bases fitting TRBD1. CDR1 SGHAT and CDR2 FQNNGV come from the germline V gene. The CDR3 covers 13 residues. Trimming at V came to 3 bases and at J to 4 bases, leaving 2 bases not matched to a gene.

The rearrangement joins TRBV29-1 to TRBJ1-1; a possible D gene is TRBD1 (5 bases). The CDR3 runs to 13 residues. Germline V lookup: CDR1 SQVTM, CDR2 ANQGSEA. Trimming removed 6 bases at V and 4 bases at J, with 15 bases between. CDR3 nucleotide sequence: TGCAGCGTGAAAAGGGGCGAGACCACTGAAGCTTTCTTT. Translated, it gives CSVKRGETTEAFF.

This chain links TRBV2 with TRBJ2-7; D is unresolved. Germline V lookup: CDR1 SNHLY, CDR2 FYNNEI. This CDR3 spans 15 amino acids. Trimming pared 1 base from V and 2 bases from J, leaving 12 bases between. The CDR3 DNA reads as TGTGCCAGCAGTGAAGGGGCCAGCCAAGCCTACGAGCAGTACTTC. Its translation is CASSEGASQAYEQYF.

As concerns this clone: This sample also contains other DNA sequences that code for the same CDR3. V gene TRBV7-8 combines with J gene TRBJ2-1; TRBD2 agrees at 14 bases. Per the germline V gene, CDR1 is SGHVS and CDR2 is FQNEAQ. V lost 5 bases, J lost 3 bases, and 3 bases stayed unmatched. There are 16 residues in the CDR3. CDR3 sequence: CASSHGTSGSYNEQFF. CDR3 coding DNA: TGTGCCAGCAGCCACGGGACTAGCGGGAGCTACAATGAGCAGTTCTTC.

The chain carries TRBV4-1 and TRBJ2-1; TRBD2 matches 8 bases. This CDR3 comprises 17 residues. Germline CDR1 is MGHRA and CDR2 is YSYEKL. Trimming removed 0 bases from V and 3 bases from J; junction bases left unmatched: 7. The CDR3, as DNA: TGCGCCAGCAGCCAAGATTGGCGGCGGGAGGTCTACAATGAGCAGTTCTTC. Translated, it gives CASSQDWRREVYNEQFF.

The V and J genes are TRBV6-1 and TRBJ2-7, with D possibly TRBD1 on 5 matching bases. CDR3 length: 15 amino acids. Germline assignment: CDR1 MNHNS and CDR2 SASEGT. V shed 1 base and J shed 6 bases, with 16 bases lying between them. The CDR3 reads CASSEGGWQGSEQYF. CDR3 nucleotides: TGTGCCAGCAGTGAAGGTGGTTGGCAGGGTAGCGAGCAGTACTTC.

The chain uses TRBV4-1 and TRBJ1-4; possible D gene TRBD1, 6 bases. Germline V CDR1 and CDR2: MGHRA, YSYEKL. The CDR3 contains 14 residues. V lost 3 bases, J lost 8 bases, and 13 bases lay in between. CDR3 bases: TGCGCCAGCAGCCAGCGGGGGCAGGAGGAAAAACTGTTTTTT. Amino acids: CASSQRGQEEKLFF.

The gene calls are TRBV5-1 and TRBJ1-1; no reliable D call. From germline, CDR1 is SGHRS and CDR2 YFSETQ. CDR3 length: 15 residues. Trimming left V 4 bases short and J 1 base short, with 14 bases between. This CDR3 is CASSHLVGENTEAFF. DNA for the CDR3: TGCGCCAGCAGCCACCTGGTGGGAGAGAACACTGAAGCTTTCTTT.

With regard to this clone: This sample also contains other DNA sequences that code for the same CDR3. The V gene is TRBV9, the J gene TRBJ1-5; 7 bases fit TRBD1. Germline CDR1 SGDLS, CDR2 YYNGEE. Unmatched junction bases numbered 1, after V lost 0 bases and J lost 1 base. CDR3 length: 15 amino acids. CDR3 in DNA: TGTGCCAGCAGCGTAGGACAGGGAAGCAATCAGCCCCAGCATTTT. Protein sequence: CASSVGQGSNQPQHF.

In regard to this clone: The junction departs from germline at one end; a sequencing error may be responsible. The rearrangement joins TRBV4-1 to TRBJ2-3; TRBD2 aligns across 13 bases. The germline gives CDR1 MGHRA, CDR2 YSYEKL. The CDR3 loop spans 16 amino acids. The CDR3 DNA follows: TGTGCCAGCAGCCGCGGGACTAGCGGGGTCACAGATACGCAGTATTTT. This encodes CASSRGTSGVTDTQYF.

This rearrangement joins TRBV5-1 to TRBJ2-5; 12 bases align to TRBD2. This CDR3 is 18 amino acids long. From germline, CDR1 is SGHRS and CDR2 YFSETQ. After removal of 0 bases from V and 4 bases from J, the junction contained 10 bases not matched to a gene. The CDR3 DNA is TGCGCCAGCAGCTTGGCCTTTGGACTAGCGGGACCGGGAGAGACCCAGTACTTC. Its translation is CASSLAFGLAGPGETQYF.

Only a few counts were recorded for this clone. The rearrangement uses TRBV18 and TRBJ1-3; D is ambiguous. Germline CDR1 reads KGHSH; CDR2 reads LQKENI. Trimming shortened V by 0 bases and J by 0 bases, and 15 bases separated the two germline ends. The CDR3 totals 18 residues. The CDR3 nucleotides read TGTGCCAGCTCACCACCCCGGCAGGTTGACCTCTCTGGAAACACCATATATTTT. This encodes CASSPPRQVDLSGNTIYF.

This sequence joins TRBV5-5 and TRBJ2-3, with D possibly TRBD2 on 6 matching bases. V was clipped by 0 bases and J by 2 bases, with 13 bases between them. This CDR3 has 16 amino acids. From germline, CDR1 is SGHKS and CDR2 YYEKEE (reference sequence). The chain's CDR3 is CASSLGGAGFTDTQYF. CDR3 nucleotides: TGTGCCAGCAGCTTGGGAGGGGCGGGATTCACAGATACGCAGTATTTT.

The chain links TRBV30 to TRBJ1-1; perhaps TRBD1 as D (5 bases). The CDR3 totals 13 residues. Trimming cost V 5 bases and J 1 base, with 11 bases left between them. CDR1 is GTSNPN, CDR2 SVGIG, per germline (reference sequence). In nucleotides, the CDR3 is TGTGCCTGGGCGGGGGGAAGGAACACTGAAGCTTTCTTT. Protein sequence: CAWAGGRNTEAFF. Full variable domain (missing parts from reference TRBV30 and TRBJ1-1): SQTIHQWPATLVQPVGSPLSLECTVEGTSNPNLYWYRQAAGRGLQLLFYSVGIGQISSEVPQNLSASRPQDRQFILSSKKLLLSDSGFYLCAWAGGRNTEAFFGQGTRLTVV.

V usage is TRBV9 and J usage is TRBJ2-1, with TRBD2 matching over 7 bases. This CDR3 is 16 amino acids long. J lost 4 bases, V lost 1 base, and 8 bases had no gene match. Looked up from germline, CDR1 is SGDLS and CDR2 is YYNGEE. The CDR3 spells CASSVNSGMGYNEQFF. CDR3 sequence (DNA): TGTGCCAGCAGCGTAAACAGCGGGATGGGGTACAATGAGCAGTTCTTC. Variable domain in full (rest from reference TRBV9 and TRBJ2-1): DSGVTQTPKHLITATGQRVTLRCSPRSGDLSVYWYQQSLDQGLQFLIQYYNGEERAKGNILERFSAQQFPDLHSELNLSSLELGDSALYFCASSVNSGMGYNEQFFGPGTRLTVL.

V is TRBV6-1 and J is TRBJ2-7, with 14 bases identical to TRBD2. Germline V gene sequence: CDR1 MNHNS, CDR2 SASEGT. The CDR3 runs to 13 residues. The trim removed 5 bases at V and 12 bases at J, leaving 6 bases unmatched. CDR3 amino acids: CASSCTTSGGGYF. CDR3 nucleotide sequence: TGTGCCAGCAGTTGCACGACTAGCGGGGGGGGGTACTTC.

The chain recombines TRBV9 with TRBJ2-5; the D is unclear. This CDR3 region has 15 residues. The germline V gene encodes CDR1 SGDLS and CDR2 YYNGEE. V lost 3 bases, J lost 1 base, and 13 bases lay in between. The CDR3: CASSGPTSGQETQYF. For the CDR3, the DNA is TGTGCCAGCAGCGGCCCTACATCGGGCCAAGAGACCCAGTACTTC. Together with reference TRBV9 and TRBJ2-5, the CDR3 gives the full variable domain: DSGVTQTPKHLITATGQRVTLRCSPRSGDLSVYWYQQSLDQGLQFLIQYYNGEERAKGNILERFSAQQFPDLHSELNLSSLELGDSALYFCASSGPTSGQETQYFGPGTRLLVL.

The rearrangement uses TRBV28 and TRBJ2-1, with TRBD1 matching 7 bases. The CDR3 totals 14 residues. Germline values: CDR1 MDHEN, CDR2 SYDVKM. V was pared by 5 bases and J by 7 bases, with 8 bases of the junction left unmatched. CDR3 sequence: CASSAYTGDNEQFF. CDR3 nucleotide sequence: TGTGCCAGCAGTGCCTACACAGGGGATAATGAGCAGTTCTTC.

The chain has TRBV28 and TRBJ2-7, with 8 bases lining up with TRBD1. CDR1 is MDHEN, CDR2 SYDVKM, per germline. This CDR3 contains 14 residues. J was trimmed by 4 bases and V by 2 bases; bases with no gene match: 4. CDR3 bases: TGTGCCAGCAGTTTAGACAGGGGAAGGTACGAGCAGTACTTC. It translates to CASSLDRGRYEQYF.

This chain joins TRBV30 and TRBJ1-5; no clear D gene. The CDR3 is made up of 12 amino acids. V lost 0 bases and J 6 bases, leaving 6 bases between the germline ends. Germline V gene sequence: CDR1 GTSNPN, CDR2 SVGIG (reference sequence). The DNA of the CDR3 is TGTGCCTGGAGTGTACGGAGTCAGCCCCAGCATTTT. Protein: CAWSVRSQPQHF.

The chain recombines TRBV19 with TRBJ1-5; 7 bases are a match to TRBD1. The CDR3 is 15 amino acids. CDR1 is LNHDA, CDR2 SQIVND, per germline (reference sequence). J gave up 1 base and V 6 bases, and 6 bases lay outside the gene matches. CDR3 region: CASRPQGGSNQPQHF. The CDR3 DNA sequence: TGTGCCAGTAGACCTCAGGGGGGAAGCAATCAGCCCCAGCATTTT.

The chain employs TRBV7-8 and TRBJ2-2, with 9 positions matching TRBD1. The CDR3 runs 15 residues. Trimming took 3 bases from V and 4 from J; bases not matched to a gene: 3. Germline V gives CDR1 SGHVS, CDR2 FQNEAQ. Here the CDR3 reads CASSFGTGSTGELFF. Here the CDR3 DNA reads TGTGCCAGCAGCTTTGGGACAGGGAGCACCGGGGAGCTGTTTTTT.

V usage is TRBV6-1 and J usage is TRBJ2-5, with TRBD2 identical over 10 bases. Germline assignment: CDR1 MNHNS and CDR2 SASEGT. Trimming took 2 bases from V and 5 from J; bases not matched to a gene: 8. This CDR3 comprises 16 residues. The CDR3 sequence is CASSERSGRAGETQYF. Here the CDR3 DNA reads TGTGCCAGCAGTGAAAGGAGCGGGAGGGCCGGGGAGACCCAGTACTTC.

A note on this clone: Germline is not matched at one junction end, which may reflect a read error. Additional DNA sequences in this sample encode the identical CDR3. The chain uses TRBV2 and TRBJ2-6, with D tentatively TRBD2 (7 bases). The germline V gene has CDR1 SNHLY and CDR2 FYNNEI. CDR3 length: 12 residues. CDR3 in amino acids: CASEAGANVLTF. CDR3 sequence (DNA): TGTGCCAGCGAGGCGGGGGCCAACGTCTTGACTTTC.